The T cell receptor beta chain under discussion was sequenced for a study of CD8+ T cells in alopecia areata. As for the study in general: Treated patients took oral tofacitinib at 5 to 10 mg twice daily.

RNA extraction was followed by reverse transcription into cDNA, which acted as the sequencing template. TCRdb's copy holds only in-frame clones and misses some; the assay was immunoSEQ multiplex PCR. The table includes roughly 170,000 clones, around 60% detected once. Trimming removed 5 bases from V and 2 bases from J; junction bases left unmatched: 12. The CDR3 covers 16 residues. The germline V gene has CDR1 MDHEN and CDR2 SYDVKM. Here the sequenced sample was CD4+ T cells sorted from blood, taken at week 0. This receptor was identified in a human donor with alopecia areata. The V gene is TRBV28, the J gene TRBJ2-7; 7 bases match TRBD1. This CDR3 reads CASSPVGTVITYEQYF. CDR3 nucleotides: TGTGCCAGCAGTCCCGTAGGGACAGTAATAACCTACGAGCAGTACTTC.